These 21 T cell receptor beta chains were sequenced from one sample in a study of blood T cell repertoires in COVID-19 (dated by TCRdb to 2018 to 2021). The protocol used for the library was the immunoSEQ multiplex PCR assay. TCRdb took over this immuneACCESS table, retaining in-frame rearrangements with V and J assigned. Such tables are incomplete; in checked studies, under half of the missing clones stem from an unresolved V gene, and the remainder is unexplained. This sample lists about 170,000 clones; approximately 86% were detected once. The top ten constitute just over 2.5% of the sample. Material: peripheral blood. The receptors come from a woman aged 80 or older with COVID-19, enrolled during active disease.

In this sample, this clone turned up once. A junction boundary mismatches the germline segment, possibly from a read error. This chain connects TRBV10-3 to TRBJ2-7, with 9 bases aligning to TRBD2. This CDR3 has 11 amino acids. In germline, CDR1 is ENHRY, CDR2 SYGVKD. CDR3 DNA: TGTGCCATCAGTGCGCTAGCGGGGATGATCTTC. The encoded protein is CAISALAGMIF.

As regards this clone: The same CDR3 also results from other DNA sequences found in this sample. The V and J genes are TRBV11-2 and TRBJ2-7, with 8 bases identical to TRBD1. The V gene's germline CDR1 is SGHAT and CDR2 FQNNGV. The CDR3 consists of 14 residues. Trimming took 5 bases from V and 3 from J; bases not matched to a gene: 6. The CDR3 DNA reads TGTGCCAGCAGCCGCGGACAGGGAAGCTACGAGCAGTACTTC. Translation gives CASSRGQGSYEQYF.

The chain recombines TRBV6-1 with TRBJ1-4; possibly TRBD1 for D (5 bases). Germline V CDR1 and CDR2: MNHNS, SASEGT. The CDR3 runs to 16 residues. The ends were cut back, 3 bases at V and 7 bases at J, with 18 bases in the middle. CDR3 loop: CASSDIRVTDGEKLFF. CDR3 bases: TGTGCCAGCAGTGACATCAGGGTCACGGATGGTGAAAAACTGTTTTTT.

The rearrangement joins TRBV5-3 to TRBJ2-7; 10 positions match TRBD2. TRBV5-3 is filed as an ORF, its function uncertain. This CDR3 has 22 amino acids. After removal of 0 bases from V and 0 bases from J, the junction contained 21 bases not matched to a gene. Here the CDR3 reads CARSLDLAGEGSHCLSSYEQYF. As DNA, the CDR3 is TGTGCCAGAAGCTTGGATCTAGCGGGAGAGGGTTCTCATTGCCTTAGCTCCTACGAGCAGTACTTC.

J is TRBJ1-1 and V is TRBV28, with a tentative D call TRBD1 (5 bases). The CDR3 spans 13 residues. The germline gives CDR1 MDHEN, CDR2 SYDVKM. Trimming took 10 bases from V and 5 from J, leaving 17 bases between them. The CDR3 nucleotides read TGTGCCACCAATAGCGGGGGTGTAACTGAAGCTTTCTTT. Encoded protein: CATNSGGVTEAFF.

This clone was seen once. The CDR3 loop is CASSPRPGQGAGEKLFF. The CDR3 region has the DNA TGTGCCAGCAGCCCGAGACCGGGACAGGGGGCGGGAGAAAAACTGTTTTTT. V is TRBV7-2 and J is TRBJ1-4; 12 nucleotides line up with TRBD1. The CDR3 is 17 residues long. Germline V gene lookup returns CDR1 SGHTA and CDR2 FQGNSA. With 5 bases clipped from V and 8 bases from J, the junction kept 12 bases outside the gene matches.

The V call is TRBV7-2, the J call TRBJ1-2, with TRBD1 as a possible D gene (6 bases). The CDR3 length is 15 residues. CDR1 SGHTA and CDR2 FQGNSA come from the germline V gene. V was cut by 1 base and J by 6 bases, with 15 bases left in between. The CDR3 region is CASSLEGQRENGYTF. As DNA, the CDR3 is TGTGCCAGCAGCTTAGAGGGACAAAGAGAGAATGGCTACACCTTC.

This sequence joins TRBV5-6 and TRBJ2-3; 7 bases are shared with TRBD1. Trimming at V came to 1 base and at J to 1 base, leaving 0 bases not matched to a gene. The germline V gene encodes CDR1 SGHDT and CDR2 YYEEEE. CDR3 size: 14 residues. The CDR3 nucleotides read TGTGCCAGCAGCTTGAGGGGGCGCACAGATACGCAGTATTTT. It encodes CASSLRGRTDTQYF.

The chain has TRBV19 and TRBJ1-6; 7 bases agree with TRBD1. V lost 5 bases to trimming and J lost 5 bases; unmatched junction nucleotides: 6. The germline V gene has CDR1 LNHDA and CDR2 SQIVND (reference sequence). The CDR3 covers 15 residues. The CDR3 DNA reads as TGTGCCAGTAGTTTCGGACAGGAAAATAATTCACCCCTCCACTTT. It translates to CASSFGQENNSPLHF.

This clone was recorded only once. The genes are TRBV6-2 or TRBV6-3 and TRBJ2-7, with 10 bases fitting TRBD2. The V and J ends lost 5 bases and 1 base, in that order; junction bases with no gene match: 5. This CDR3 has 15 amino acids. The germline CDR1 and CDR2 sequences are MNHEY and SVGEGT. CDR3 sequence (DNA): TGTGCCAGCAGTGCCGGACTAGCGGCTTCCTACGAGCAGTACTTC. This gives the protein CASSAGLAASYEQYF.

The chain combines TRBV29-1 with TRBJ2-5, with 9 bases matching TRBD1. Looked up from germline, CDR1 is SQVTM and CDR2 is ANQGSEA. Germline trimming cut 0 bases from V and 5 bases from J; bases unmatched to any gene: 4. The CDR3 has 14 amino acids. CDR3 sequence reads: CSVEEQGARETQYF. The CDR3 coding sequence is TGCAGCGTTGAAGAACAGGGGGCTAGGGAGACCCAGTACTTC.

CDR3 sequence reads: CATSRGRGSQNHNEQFF. The CDR3 nucleotides read TGTGCCACCAGCAGAGGTAGGGGATCCCAGAACCACAATGAGCAGTTCTTC. The V call is TRBV15, the J call TRBJ2-1, with a weak D call TRBD1 (5 bases). The CDR3 is 17 residues long. CDR1 and CDR2 from the germline V gene are LNHNV and YYDKDF (reference sequence). The V end lost 1 base, the J end lost 5 bases, and 18 bases lay between the germline ends.

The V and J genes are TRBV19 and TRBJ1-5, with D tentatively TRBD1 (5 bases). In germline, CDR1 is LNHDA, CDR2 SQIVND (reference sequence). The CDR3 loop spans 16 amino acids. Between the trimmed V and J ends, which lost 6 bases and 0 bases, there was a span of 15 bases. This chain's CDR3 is CASSTAGGYSNQPQHF. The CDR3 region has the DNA TGTGCCAGTAGCACGGCCGGGGGATATAGCAATCAGCCCCAGCATTTT.

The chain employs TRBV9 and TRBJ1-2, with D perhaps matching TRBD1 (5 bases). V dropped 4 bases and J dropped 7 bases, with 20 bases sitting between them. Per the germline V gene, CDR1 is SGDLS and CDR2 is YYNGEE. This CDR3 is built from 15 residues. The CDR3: CASSLDPGGTGGYTF. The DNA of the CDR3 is TGTGCCAGCAGCTTAGACCCCGGGGGAACTGGTGGCTACACCTTC.

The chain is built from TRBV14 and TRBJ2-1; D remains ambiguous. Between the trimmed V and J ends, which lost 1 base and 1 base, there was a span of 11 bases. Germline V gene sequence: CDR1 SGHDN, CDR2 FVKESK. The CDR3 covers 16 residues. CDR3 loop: CASSQGYSGSYNEQFF. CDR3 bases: TGTGCCAGCAGCCAAGGCTACTCCGGTTCCTACAATGAGCAGTTCTTC.

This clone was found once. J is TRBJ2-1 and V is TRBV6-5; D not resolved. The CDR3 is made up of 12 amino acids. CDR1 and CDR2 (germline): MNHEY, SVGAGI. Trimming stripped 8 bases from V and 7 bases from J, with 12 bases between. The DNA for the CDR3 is TGTGCCAGCCATCGCTACCAAAATGAGCAGTTCTTC. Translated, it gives CASHRYQNEQFF.

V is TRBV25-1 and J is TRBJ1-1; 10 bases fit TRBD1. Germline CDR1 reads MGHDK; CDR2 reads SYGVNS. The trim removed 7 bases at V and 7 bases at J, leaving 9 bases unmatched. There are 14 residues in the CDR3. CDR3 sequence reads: CASIQTGGPNEAFF. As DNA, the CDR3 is TGTGCCAGCATACAGACAGGGGGCCCGAATGAAGCTTTCTTT. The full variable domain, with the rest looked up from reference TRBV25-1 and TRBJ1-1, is EADIYQTPRYLVIGTGKKITLECSQTMGHDKMYWYQQDPGMELHLIHYSYGVNSTEKGDLSSESTVSRIRTEHFPLTLESARPSHTSQYLCASIQTGGPNEAFFGQGTRLTVV.

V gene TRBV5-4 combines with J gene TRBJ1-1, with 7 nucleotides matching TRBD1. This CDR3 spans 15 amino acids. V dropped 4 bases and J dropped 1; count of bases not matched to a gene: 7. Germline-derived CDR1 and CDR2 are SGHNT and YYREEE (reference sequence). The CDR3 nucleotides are TGTGCCAGCAGCCGGACAGGACGTTCGAACACTGAAGCTTTCTTT. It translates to CASSRTGRSNTEAFF.

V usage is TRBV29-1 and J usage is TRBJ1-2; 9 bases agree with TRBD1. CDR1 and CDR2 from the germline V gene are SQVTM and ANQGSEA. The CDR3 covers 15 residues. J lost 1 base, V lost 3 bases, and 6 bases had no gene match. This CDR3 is CSVDKTTGGNYGYTF. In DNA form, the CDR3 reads TGCAGCGTTGACAAAACGACAGGGGGTAACTATGGCTACACCTTC.

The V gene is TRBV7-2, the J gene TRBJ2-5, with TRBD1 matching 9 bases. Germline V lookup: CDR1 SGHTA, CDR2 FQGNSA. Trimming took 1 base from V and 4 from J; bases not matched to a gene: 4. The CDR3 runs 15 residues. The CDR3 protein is CASSLGDREPETQYF. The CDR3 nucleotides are TGTGCCAGCAGCTTAGGGGACAGGGAACCAGAGACCCAGTACTTC. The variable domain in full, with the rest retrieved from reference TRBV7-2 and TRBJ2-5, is GAGVSQSPSNKVTEKGKDVELRCDPISGHTALYWYRQSLGQGLEFLIYFQGNSAPDKSGLPSDRFSAERTGGSVSTLTIQRTQQEDSAVYLCASSLGDREPETQYFGPGTRLLVL.

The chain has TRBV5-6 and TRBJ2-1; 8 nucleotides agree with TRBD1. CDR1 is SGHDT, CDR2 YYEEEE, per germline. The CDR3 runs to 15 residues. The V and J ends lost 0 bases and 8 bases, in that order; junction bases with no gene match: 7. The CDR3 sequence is CASSLAGTGSDEQFF. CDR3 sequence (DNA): TGTGCCAGCAGCTTGGCAGGGACAGGCTCAGATGAGCAGTTCTTC.